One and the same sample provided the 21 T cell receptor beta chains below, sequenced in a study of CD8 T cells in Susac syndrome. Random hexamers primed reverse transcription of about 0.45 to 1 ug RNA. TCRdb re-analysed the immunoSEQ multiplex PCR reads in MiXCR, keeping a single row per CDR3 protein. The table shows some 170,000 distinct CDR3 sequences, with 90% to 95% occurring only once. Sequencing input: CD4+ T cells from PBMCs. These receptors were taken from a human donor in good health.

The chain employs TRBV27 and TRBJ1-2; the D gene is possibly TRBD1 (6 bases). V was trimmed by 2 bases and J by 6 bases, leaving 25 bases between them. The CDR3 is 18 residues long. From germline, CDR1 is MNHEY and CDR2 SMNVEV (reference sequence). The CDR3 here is CASSLHGQLEKVSDGYTF. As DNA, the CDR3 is TGTGCCAGCAGTTTACACGGACAGCTAGAAAAAGTGAGCGATGGCTACACCTTC.

CDR3 loop: CASSMTGTDGYTF. CDR3 nucleotides: TGTGCCAGCAGCATGACCGGGACAGACGGCTACACCTTC. The rearrangement links TRBV2 to TRBJ1-2; 7 nucleotides match TRBD1. The length of the CDR3 is 13 residues. The J segment lost 8 bases and the V segment lost 6 bases, leaving 9 bases of the junction unmatched. From germline, CDR1 is SNHLY and CDR2 FYNNEI.

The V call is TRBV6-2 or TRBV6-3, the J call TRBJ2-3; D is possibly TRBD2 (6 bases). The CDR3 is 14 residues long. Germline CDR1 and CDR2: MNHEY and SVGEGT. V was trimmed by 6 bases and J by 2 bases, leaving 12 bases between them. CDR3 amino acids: CASRTGLYTDTQYF. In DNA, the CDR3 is TGTGCCAGCAGAACGGGACTCTACACAGATACGCAGTATTTT.

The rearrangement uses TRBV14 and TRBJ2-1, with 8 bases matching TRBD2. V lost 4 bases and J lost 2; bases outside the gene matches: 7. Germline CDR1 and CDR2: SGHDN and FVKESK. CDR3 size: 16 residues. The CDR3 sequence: CASSPEAGATYNEQFF. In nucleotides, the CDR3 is TGTGCCAGCAGCCCTGAAGCGGGGGCCACCTACAATGAGCAGTTCTTC.

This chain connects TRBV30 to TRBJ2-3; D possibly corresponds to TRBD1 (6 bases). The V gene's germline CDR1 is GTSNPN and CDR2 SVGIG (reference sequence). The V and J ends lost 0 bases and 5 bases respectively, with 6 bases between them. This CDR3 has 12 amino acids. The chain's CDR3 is CAWSVQGDTQYF. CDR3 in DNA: TGTGCCTGGAGTGTACAGGGAGATACGCAGTATTTT.

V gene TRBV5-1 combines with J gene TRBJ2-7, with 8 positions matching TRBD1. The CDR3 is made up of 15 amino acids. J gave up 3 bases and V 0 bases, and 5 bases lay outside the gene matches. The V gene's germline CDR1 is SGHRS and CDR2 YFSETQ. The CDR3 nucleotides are TGCGCCAGCAGCTTGGGCGCAGGGGGCGGCTACGAGCAGTACTTC. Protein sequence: CASSLGAGGGYEQYF.

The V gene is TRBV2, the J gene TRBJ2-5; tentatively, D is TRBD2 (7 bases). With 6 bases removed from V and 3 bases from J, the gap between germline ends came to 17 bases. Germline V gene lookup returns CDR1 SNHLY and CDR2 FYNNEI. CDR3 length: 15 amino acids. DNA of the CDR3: TGTGCCAGCAGGCGGGGGACACAAAACAAAGAGACCCAGTACTTC. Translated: CASRRGTQNKETQYF.

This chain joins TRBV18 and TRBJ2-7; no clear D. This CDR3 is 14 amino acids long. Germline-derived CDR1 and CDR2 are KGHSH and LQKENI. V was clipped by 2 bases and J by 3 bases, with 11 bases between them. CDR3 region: CASSPGPSGYEQYF. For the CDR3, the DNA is TGTGCCAGCTCACCAGGACCCTCAGGCTACGAGCAGTACTTC.

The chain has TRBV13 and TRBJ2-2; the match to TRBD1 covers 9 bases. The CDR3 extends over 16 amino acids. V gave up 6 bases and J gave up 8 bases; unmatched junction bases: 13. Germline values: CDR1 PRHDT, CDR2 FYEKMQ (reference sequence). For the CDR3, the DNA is TGTGCCAGCAGATCAACAGGGGGCGCCGTCAGGGGGGAGCTGTTTTTT. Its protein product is CASRSTGGAVRGELFF.

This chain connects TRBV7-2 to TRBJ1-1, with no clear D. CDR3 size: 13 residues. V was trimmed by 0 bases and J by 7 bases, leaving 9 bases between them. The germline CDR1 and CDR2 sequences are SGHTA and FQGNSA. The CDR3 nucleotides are TGTGCCAGCAGCTTAGCCAGACGGTATGAAGCTTTCTTT. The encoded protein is CASSLARRYEAFF.

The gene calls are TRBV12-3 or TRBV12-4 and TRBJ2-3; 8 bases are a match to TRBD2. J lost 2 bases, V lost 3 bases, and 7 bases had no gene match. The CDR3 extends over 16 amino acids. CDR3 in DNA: TGTGCCAGCAGTTTCAGGCGGGGGGCCCACACAGATACGCAGTATTTT. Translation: CASSFRRGAHTDTQYF.

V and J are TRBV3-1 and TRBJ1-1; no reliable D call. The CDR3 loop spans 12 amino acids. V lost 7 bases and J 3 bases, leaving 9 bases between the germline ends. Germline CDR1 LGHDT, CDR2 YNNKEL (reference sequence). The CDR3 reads CASTSGHTEAFF. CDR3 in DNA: TGTGCCAGCACCTCTGGACACACTGAAGCTTTCTTT.

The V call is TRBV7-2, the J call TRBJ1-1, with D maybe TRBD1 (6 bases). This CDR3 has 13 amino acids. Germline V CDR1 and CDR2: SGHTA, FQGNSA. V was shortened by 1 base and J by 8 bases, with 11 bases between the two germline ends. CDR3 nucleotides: TGTGCCAGCAGCTTAGAGTCCCAGGGGGAAGCTTTCTTT. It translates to CASSLESQGEAFF.

In DNA form, the CDR3 reads TGTGCCAGCAGTGTAGAGCAGGGGGGAACATCCGTGCAGTACTTC. Its translation: CASSVEQGGTSVQYF. This sequence joins TRBV2 and TRBJ2-7; a weak D match, TRBD1 (7 bases). Trimming pared 4 bases from V and 9 bases from J, leaving 22 bases between. Germline V lookup: CDR1 SNHLY, CDR2 FYNNEI. The CDR3 totals 15 residues.

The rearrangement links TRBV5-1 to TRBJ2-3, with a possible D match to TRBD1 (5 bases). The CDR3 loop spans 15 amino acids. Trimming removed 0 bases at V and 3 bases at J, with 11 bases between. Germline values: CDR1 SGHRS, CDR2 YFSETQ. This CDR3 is CASSLGGQKTDTQYF. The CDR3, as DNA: TGCGCCAGCAGCTTGGGGGGCCAAAAGACAGATACGCAGTATTTT.

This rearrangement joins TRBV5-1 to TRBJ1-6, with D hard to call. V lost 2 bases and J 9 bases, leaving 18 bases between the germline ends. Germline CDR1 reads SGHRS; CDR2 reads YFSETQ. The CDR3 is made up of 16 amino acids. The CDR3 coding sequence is TGCGCCAGCAGCTTCGGCCCCCAGGATGCGAGTTCACCCCTCCACTTT. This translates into CASSFGPQDASSPLHF. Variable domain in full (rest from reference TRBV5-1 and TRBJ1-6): KAGVTQTPRYLIKTRGQQVTLSCSPISGHRSVSWYQQTPGQGLQFLFEYFSETQRNKGNFPGRFSGRQFSNSRSEMNVSTLELGDSALYLCASSFGPQDASSPLHFGNGTRLTVT.

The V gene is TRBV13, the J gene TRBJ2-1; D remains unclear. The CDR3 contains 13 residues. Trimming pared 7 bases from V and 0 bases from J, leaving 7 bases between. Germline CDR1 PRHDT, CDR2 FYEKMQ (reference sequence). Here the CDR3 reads CASTVGSYNEQFF. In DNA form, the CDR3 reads TGTGCCAGCACAGTGGGCTCCTACAATGAGCAGTTCTTC.

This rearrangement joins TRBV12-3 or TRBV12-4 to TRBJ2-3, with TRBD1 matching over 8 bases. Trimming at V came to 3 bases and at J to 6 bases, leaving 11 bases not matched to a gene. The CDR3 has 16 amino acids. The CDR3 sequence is CASSFRDRSLPDTQYF. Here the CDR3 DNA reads TGTGCCAGCAGTTTCCGGGACAGGTCTCTACCGGATACGCAGTATTTT.

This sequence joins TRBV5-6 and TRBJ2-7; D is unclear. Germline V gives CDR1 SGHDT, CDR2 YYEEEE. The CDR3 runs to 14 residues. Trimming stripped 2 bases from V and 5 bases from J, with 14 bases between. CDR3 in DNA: TGTGCCAGCAGCTTCCAGGCCCAAACAAACGAGCAGTACTTC. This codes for CASSFQAQTNEQYF.

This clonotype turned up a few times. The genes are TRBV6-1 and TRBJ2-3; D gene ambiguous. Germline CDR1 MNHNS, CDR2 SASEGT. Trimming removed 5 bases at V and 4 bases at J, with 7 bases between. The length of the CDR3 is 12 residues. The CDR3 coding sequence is TGTGCCAGCAGTTCCACCGCAGATACGCAGTATTTT. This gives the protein CASSSTADTQYF.

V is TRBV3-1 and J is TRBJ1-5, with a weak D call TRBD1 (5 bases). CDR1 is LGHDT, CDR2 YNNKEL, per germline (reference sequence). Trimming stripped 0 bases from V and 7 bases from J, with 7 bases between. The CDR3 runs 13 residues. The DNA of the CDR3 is TGTGCCAGCAGCCAAGATCGGGACCAGCCCCAGCATTTT. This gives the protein CASSQDRDQPQHF.